These T cell receptor beta chains were read from a single sample in a study of OX40 agonist ivuxolimab in advanced cancers. Profiling relied on immunoSEQ multiplex PCR, and the TCRdb table lists in-frame clones only, not all of them. The sample consists of 35,000 to 45,000 clones, 80% to 90% of them appearing once. The material sequenced was CD4+ or CD8+ T cells sorted from blood, taken in a trial of the OX40 agonist ivuxolimab. These receptors were collected from an adult with an advanced solid tumor such as melanoma, head and neck, liver or kidney cancer. Each CDR3 is given with its conserved first and last residue. D genes are given only for firm matches. Some rows have no size entry. The others give once, few or many, or a class for an expanded clone.

DNA	CDR3	size	V	J	D
TGTGCCATCAGTGAGGACAGGCCGATTCATCAGCCCCAGCATTTT	CAISEDRPIHQPQHF	NA	TRBV10-3	TRBJ1-5	NA
TGCGCCAGCAGCACCAGAAGTCGGGGGACAGGGGACGACGAGCAGTACTTC	CASSTRSRGTGDDEQYF	NA	TRBV4-1	TRBJ2-7	TRBD1
TGTGCCAGCAGCTCAGATGGGGCCCCCGGGACAACTCCGATCTTC	CASSSDGAPGTTPIF	NA	TRBV11-3	TRBJ2-1	NA
TGTGCCAGCAGTCTCGGACACGACTATGGCTACACCTTC	CASSLGHDYGYTF	NA	TRBV28	TRBJ1-2	NA
TGCGCCAGCAGCTTGGGGGGGCTCGCCTACTCCTACAATGAGCAGTTCTTC	CASSLGGLAYSYNEQFF	NA	TRBV5-1	TRBJ2-1	NA
TGTGCCAGCTGTCAGCTCGGGACAGGGCCCCAGAATGAGCAGTTCTTC	CASCQLGTGPQNEQFF	NA	TRBV2	TRBJ2-1	TRBD1
TGTGCCAGCAGTTATAGGGGAGGGAACACCGGGGAGCTGTTTTTT	CASSYRGGNTGELFF	NA	TRBV6-6	TRBJ2-2	NA
TGTGCCACCAGCAGACCGGGACTGGGGACAGATACGCAGTATTTT	CATSRPGLGTDTQYF	once	TRBV15	TRBJ2-3	NA
TGTGCCAGCAGTCTTACAGGGGCAGATACGCAGTATTTT	CASSLTGADTQYF	NA	TRBV28	TRBJ2-3	TRBD1
TGTGCCAGCAGTTTTCTACAGACCTCCTACGAGCAGTACTTC	CASSFLQTSYEQYF	NA	TRBV28	TRBJ2-7	NA
TGTGCCTGGAATTGGGGCACTGAAGCTTTCTTT	CAWNWGTEAFF	NA	TRBV30	TRBJ1-1	NA
TGCGCCAGCAGTGAGTCGGATGGCTTAGAAGAGCAGTTCTTC	CASSESDGLEEQFF	NA	TRBV10-1	TRBJ2-1	NA
TGTGCCAGCAGTAAAACAAGAACTGAAGCTTTCTTT	CASSKTRTEAFF	NA	TRBV6-4	TRBJ1-1	NA
TGTGCCAGCAGCGGCGGGGGGTATGGCTACACCTTC	CASSGGGYGYTF	NA	TRBV7-9	TRBJ1-2	NA
TGTGCCAGCAGCTTGGACACTGCTAGCACAGATACGCAGTATTTT	CASSLDTASTDTQYF	NA	TRBV5-4	TRBJ2-3	NA
TGCGCCAGCAGCTTGGAGGGACACTACGAGCAGTACTTC	CASSLEGHYEQYF	once	TRBV5-1	TRBJ2-7	NA
TGTGCCAGCAGTGAAGTGGACGAAGGTGGCTACACCTTC	CASSEVDEGGYTF	NA	TRBV2	TRBJ1-2	NA
TGTGCCAGCAGCCACTATTACGAGCAGTACTTC	CASSHYYEQYF	few	TRBV6-5	TRBJ2-7	NA
TGTGCCAGCAGCTTAGATCAGCAGGGTGTACGTGAGCAGTTCTTC	CASSLDQQGVREQFF	NA	TRBV5-6	TRBJ2-1	NA
TGTGCCAGCTCACCCTTACCGCCGACGTACCAAGAGACCCAGTACTTC	CASSPLPPTYQETQYF	NA	TRBV18	TRBJ2-5	NA